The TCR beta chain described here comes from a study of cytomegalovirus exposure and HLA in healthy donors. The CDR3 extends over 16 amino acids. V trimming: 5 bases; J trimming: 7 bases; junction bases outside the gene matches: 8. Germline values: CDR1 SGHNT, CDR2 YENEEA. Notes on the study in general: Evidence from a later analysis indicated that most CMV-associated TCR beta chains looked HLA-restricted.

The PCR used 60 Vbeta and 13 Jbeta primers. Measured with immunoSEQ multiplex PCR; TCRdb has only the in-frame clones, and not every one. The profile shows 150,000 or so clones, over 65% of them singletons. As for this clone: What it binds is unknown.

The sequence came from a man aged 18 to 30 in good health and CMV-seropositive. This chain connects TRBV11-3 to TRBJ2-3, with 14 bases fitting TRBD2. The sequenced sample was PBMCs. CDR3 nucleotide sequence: TGTGCCAGCAGCATCGGACTAGCGGGAGGAAGGAATACGCAGTATTTT. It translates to CASSIGLAGGRNTQYF.